The clone carrying this TCR beta chain was picked up many times. V gave up 7 bases and J gave up 2 bases, with 18 bases separating them. Germline CDR1 is MNHEY and CDR2 is SVGAGI. The CDR3 is made up of 15 amino acids. Ophthalmopathy absent within 18 months of follow-up marked hyperthyroidism as stable. Participants with hyperthyroidism, aged 18 to 65, were newly diagnosed with under 2 months' duration. As diagnostic evidence, clinical symptoms, serum thyroxine, TRAb, thyroid ultrasound and orbital computed tomography were relied upon. CDR3 regions of TCR beta were amplified from RNA transcripts. The authors performed first-round RT-PCR with HTBI primers and then a second-round multiplex PCR. TCRdb reprocessed the multiplex PCR reads with MiXCR, giving one entry per CDR3 protein. The table lists 500,000 to 700,000 distinct CDR3 sequences, 22% of them singletons. This specimen comes from a study of Graves' ophthalmopathy and Graves' hyperthyroidism. About the study: Peripheral blood collection took place at initial diagnosis, before any treatment.

The chain couples TRBV6-5 to TRBJ2-7; weak D call: TRBD2 (5 bases). The receptor was isolated from a young woman with stable Graves' hyperthyroidism. Some clones in this sample may be carry-over from other donors' samples. Sequenced input: peripheral blood. The CDR3 protein is CASTILLGGTYEQYF. CDR3 DNA sequence: TGTGCCAGCACCATCCTACTAGGAGGAACCTACGAGCAGTACTTC.